The clone carrying this TCR beta chain was observed many times. This entry belongs to a study of low-dose radiotherapy and immunotherapy resistance in tumors. Across the whole study: Cohort 1 was given 0.5 Gy fractions every 2 weeks, 6.5 Gy in total. It was 1 Gy per fraction every two weeks that Cohort 2 received, adding up to 13 Gy over 26 weeks. The treatment that patients received was intravenous nivolumab 240 mg every two weeks plus ipilimumab 1 mg/kg every six weeks.

With TRAV- and TRBV-specific primers, first-strand cDNA was made, covering the alpha and beta chains. It was with a constant-region primer and a V-primer adapter that TCRs were amplified over roughly 20 PCR cycles. Isolated mRNA underwent amplification by in vitro transcription. TCRdb itself ran the reads through MiXCR, one entry per CDR3 protein. The repertoire holds 65,000 to 100,000 distinct CDR3 sequences, with 15% to 20% as singletons. Regarding time point: before trial treatment. The CDR3 runs 15 residues. Germline lookup yields CDR1 MNHEY and CDR2 SVGEGT. The ends were cut back, 0 bases at V and 1 base at J, with 6 bases in the middle.

The chain has TRBV6-2 or TRBV6-3 and TRBJ2-2; D is undetermined. This TCR derives from a male donor with prostate cancer. The sequenced sample was PBMCs, obtained before treatment. CDR3 sequence reads: CASSYSSRNTGELFF. Here the CDR3 DNA reads TGTGCCAGCAGTTACTCTTCAAGGAACACCGGGGAGCTGTTTTTT.